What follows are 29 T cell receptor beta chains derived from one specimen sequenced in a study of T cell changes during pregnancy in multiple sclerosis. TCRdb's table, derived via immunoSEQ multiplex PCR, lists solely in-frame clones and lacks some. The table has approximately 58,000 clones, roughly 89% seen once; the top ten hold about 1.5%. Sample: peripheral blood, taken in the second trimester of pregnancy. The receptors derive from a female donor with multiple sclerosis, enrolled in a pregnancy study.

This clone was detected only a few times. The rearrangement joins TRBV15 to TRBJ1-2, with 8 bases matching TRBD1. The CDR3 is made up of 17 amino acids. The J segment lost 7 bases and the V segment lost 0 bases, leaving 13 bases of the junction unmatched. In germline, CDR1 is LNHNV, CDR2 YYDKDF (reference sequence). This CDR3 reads CATSRDRGPVLNRGYTF. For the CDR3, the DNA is TGTGCCACCAGCAGAGACAGGGGGCCAGTGTTGAATCGTGGCTACACCTTC.

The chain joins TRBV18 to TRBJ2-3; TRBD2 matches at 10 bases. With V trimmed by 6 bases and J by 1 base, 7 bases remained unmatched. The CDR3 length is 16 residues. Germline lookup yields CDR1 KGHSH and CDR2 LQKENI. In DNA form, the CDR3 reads TGTGCCAGCTCTGGGCTTGGACTAGCGGGCACAGATACGCAGTATTTT. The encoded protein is CASSGLGLAGTDTQYF. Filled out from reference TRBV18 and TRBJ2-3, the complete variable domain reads NAGVMQNPRHLVRRRGQEARLRCSPMKGHSHVYWYRQLPEEGLKFMVYLQKENIIDESGMPKERFSAEFPKEGPSILRIQQVVRGDSAAYFCASSGLGLAGTDTQYFGPGTRLTVL.

CDR3 region: CASSGDIGNTEAFF. DNA for the CDR3: TGCGCCAGCAGCGGTGACATAGGTAACACTGAAGCTTTCTTT. The chain is built from TRBV5-1 and TRBJ1-1; unclear D gene. V was clipped by 4 bases and J by 2 bases, with 12 bases between them. The length of the CDR3 is 14 residues. Germline assignment: CDR1 SGHRS and CDR2 YFSETQ.

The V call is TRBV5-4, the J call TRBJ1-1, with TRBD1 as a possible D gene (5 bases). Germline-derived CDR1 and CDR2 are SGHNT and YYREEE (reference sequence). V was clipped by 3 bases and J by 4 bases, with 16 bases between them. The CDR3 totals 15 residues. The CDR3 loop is CASSYDRPNPTEAFF. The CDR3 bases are TGTGCCAGCAGCTATGACAGACCGAACCCCACTGAAGCTTTCTTT.

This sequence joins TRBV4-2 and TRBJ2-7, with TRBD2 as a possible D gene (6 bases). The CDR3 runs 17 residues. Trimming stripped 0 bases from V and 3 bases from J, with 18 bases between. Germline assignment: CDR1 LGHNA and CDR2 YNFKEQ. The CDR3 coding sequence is TGTGCCAGCAGCCAAGAAAGGTACGGGGGAGGAGGCTACGAGCAGTACTTC. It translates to CASSQERYGGGGYEQYF.

The CDR3 region is CASSIGTKNTEAFF. The CDR3 DNA follows: TGTGCCAGTAGTATAGGGACAAAGAACACTGAAGCTTTCTTT. The gene calls are TRBV19 and TRBJ1-1; a possible D gene is TRBD1 (5 bases). Germline values: CDR1 LNHDA, CDR2 SQIVND (reference sequence). Trimming took off 1 base at V and 1 base at J, with 7 bases between the two ends. The CDR3 has 14 residues.

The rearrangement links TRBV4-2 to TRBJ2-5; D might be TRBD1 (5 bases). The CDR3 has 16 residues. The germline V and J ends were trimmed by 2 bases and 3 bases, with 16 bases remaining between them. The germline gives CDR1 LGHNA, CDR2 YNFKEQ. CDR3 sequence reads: CASSQIGHPGEETQYF. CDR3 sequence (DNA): TGTGCCAGCAGCCAAATCGGACACCCTGGAGAAGAGACCCAGTACTTC.

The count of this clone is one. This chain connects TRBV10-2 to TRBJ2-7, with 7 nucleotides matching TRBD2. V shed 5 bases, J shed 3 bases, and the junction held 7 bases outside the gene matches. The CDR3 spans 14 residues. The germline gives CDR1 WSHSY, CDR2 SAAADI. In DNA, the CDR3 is TGCGCCAGCAGTTTAGGTGGGGGGGTCTACGAGCAGTACTTC. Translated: CASSLGGGVYEQYF.

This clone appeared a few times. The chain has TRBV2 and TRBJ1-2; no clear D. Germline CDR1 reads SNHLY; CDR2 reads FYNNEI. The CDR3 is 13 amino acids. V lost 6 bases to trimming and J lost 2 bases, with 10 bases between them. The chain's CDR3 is CASSLTPNYGYTF. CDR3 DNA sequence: TGTGCCAGCAGCCTGACTCCAAACTATGGCTACACCTTC.

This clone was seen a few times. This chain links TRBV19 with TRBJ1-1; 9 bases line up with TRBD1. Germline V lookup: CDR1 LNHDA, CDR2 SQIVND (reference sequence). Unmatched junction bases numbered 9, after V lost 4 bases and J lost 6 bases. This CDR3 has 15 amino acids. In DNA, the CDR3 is TGTGCCAGTAGTACGACCCGGGACAGGGCGGCTGAAGCTTTCTTT. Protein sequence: CASSTTRDRAAEAFF.

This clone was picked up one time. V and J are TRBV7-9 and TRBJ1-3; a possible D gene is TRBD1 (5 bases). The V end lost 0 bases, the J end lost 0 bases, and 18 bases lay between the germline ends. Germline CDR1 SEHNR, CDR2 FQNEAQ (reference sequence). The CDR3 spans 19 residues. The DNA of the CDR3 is TGTGCCAGCAGCTTAGCGGCAGGACAAACCCTTGGCTCTGGAAACACCATATATTTT. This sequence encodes CASSLAAGQTLGSGNTIYF.

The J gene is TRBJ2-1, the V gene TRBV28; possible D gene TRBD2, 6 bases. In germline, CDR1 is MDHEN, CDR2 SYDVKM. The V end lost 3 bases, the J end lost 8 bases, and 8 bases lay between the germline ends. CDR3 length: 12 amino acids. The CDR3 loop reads CASSFSGDEQFF. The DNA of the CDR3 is TGTGCCAGCAGTTTTTCGGGAGATGAGCAGTTCTTC.

The CDR3 coding sequence is TGTGCCAGCAGCTTAGTCCAGGTAGGAGCGGATGAGCAGTACTTC. Its translation is CASSLVQVGADEQYF. The rearrangement links TRBV7-9 to TRBJ2-7, with D perhaps matching TRBD2 (5 bases). The V gene's germline CDR1 is SEHNR and CDR2 FQNEAQ (reference sequence). V was trimmed by 1 base and J by 7 bases, leaving 17 bases between them. The CDR3 consists of 15 residues.

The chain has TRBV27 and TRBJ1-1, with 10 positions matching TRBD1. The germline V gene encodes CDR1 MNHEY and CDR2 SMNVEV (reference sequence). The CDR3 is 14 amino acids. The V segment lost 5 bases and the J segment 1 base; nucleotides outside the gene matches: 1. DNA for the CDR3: TGTGCCAGCAGTAGGACAGGGGGGAACACTGAAGCTTTCTTT. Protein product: CASSRTGGNTEAFF.

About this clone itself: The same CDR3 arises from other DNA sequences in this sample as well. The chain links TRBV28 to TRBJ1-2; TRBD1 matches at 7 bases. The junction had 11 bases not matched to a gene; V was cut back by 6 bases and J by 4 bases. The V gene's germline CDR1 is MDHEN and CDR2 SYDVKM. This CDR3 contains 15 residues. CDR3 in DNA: TGTGCCAGCAGACTCACTTCGGGACAGCTCTATGGCTACACCTTC. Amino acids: CASRLTSGQLYGYTF.

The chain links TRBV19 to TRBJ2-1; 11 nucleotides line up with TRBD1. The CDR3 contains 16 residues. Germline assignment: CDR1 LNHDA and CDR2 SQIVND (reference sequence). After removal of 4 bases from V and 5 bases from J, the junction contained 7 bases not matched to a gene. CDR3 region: CASSTLVGQGDNEQFF. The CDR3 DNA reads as TGTGCCAGTAGTACCTTGGTGGGACAGGGGGACAATGAGCAGTTCTTC.

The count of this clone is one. This CDR3 is CASSAAAGGYTF. The CDR3 nucleotides are TGTGCCAGCAGCGCAGCCGCGGGGGGCTACACCTTC. The rearrangement links TRBV14 to TRBJ1-2; D gene ambiguous. Trimming removed 5 bases at V and 8 bases at J, with 12 bases between. Per the germline V gene, CDR1 is SGHDN and CDR2 is FVKESK. The CDR3 totals 12 residues. Complete variable domain (other parts from reference TRBV14 and TRBJ1-2): EAGVTQFPSHSVIEKGQTVTLRCDPISGHDNLYWYRRVMGKEIKFLLHFVKESKQDESGMPNNRFLAERTGGTYSTLKVQPAELEDSGVYFCASSAAAGGYTFGSGTRLTVV.

CDR3 sequence reads: CASSPTGDTGELFF. In DNA form, the CDR3 reads TGTGCCAGCAGTCCAACAGGGGACACCGGGGAGCTGTTTTTT. This sequence joins TRBV6-6 and TRBJ2-2; 7 bases fit TRBD1. Looked up from germline, CDR1 is MNHNY and CDR2 is SVGAGI (reference sequence). The CDR3 totals 14 residues. V lost 5 bases to trimming and J lost 3 bases; unmatched junction nucleotides: 3.

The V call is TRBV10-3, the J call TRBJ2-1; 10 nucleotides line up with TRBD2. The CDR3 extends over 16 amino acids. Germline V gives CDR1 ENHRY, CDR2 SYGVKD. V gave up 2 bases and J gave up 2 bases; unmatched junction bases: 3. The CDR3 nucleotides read TGTGCCATCAGTGAGCTAGCGGGGGAGGCCTACAATGAGCAGTTCTTC. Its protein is CAISELAGEAYNEQFF.

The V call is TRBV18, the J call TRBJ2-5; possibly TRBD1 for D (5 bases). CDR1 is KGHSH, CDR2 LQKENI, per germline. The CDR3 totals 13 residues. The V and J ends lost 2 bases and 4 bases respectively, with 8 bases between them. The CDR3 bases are TGTGCCAGCTCACCAGGGCAGGGAGAGACCCAGTACTTC. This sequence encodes CASSPGQGETQYF.

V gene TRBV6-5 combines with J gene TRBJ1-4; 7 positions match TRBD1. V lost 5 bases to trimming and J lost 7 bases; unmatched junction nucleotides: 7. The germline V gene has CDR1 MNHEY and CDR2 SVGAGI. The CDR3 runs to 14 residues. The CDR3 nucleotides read TGTGCCAGCAGTCTCTCGGGACAGCTTGAAAAACTGTTTTTT. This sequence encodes CASSLSGQLEKLFF.

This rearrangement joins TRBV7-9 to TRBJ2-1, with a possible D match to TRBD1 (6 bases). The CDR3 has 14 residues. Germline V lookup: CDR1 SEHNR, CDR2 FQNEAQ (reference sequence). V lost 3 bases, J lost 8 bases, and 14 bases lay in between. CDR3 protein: CASSLVNRVDEQFF. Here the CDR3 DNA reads TGTGCCAGCAGCTTGGTTAACAGGGTCGATGAGCAGTTCTTC. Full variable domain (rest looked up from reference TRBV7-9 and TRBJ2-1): DTGVSQNPRHKITKRGQNVTFRCDPISEHNRLYWYRQTLGQGPEFLTYFQNEAQLEKSRLLSDRFSAERPKGSFSTLEIQRTEQGDSAMYLCASSLVNRVDEQFFGPGTRLTVL.

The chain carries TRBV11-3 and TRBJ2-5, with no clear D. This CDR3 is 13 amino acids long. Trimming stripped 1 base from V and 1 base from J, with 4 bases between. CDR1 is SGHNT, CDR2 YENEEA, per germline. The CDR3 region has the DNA TGTGCCAGCAGCTTAGGAGTCCAAGAGACCCAGTACTTC. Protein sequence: CASSLGVQETQYF.

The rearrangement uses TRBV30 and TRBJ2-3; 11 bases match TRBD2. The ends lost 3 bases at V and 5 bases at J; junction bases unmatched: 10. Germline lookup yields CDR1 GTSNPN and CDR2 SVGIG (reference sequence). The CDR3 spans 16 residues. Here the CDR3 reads CAWRRRTSGSGDTQYF. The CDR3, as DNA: TGTGCCTGGAGAAGAAGGACTAGCGGGTCTGGAGATACGCAGTATTTT. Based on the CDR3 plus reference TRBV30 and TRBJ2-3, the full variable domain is SQTIHQWPATLVQPVGSPLSLECTVEGTSNPNLYWYRQAAGRGLQLLFYSVGIGQISSEVPQNLSASRPQDRQFILSSKKLLLSDSGFYLCAWRRRTSGSGDTQYFGPGTRLTVL.

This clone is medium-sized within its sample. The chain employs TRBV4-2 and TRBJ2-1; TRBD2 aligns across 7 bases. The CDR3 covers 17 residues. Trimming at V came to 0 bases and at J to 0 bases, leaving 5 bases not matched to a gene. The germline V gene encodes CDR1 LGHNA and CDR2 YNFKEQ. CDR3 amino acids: CASSQEASGSSYNEQFF. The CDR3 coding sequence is TGTGCCAGCAGCCAAGAAGCTAGCGGCAGCTCCTACAATGAGCAGTTCTTC.

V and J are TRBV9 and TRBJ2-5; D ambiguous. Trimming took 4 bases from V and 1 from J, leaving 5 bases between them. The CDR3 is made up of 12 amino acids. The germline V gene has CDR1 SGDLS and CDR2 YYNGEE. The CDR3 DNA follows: TGTGCCAGCAGCAAAGCCCAAGAGACCCAGTACTTC. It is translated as CASSKAQETQYF.

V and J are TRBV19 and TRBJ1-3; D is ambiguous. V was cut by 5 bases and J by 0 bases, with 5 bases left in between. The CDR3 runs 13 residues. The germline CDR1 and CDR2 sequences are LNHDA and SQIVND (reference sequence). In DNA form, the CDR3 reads TGTGCCAGTAGTGCCTACTCTGGAAACACCATATATTTT. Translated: CASSAYSGNTIYF. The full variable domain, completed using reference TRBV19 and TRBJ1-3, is DGGITQSPKYLFRKEGQNVTLSCEQNLNHDAMYWYRQDPGQGLRLIYYSQIVNDFQKGDIAEGYSVSREKKESFPLTVTSAQKNPTAFYLCASSAYSGNTIYFGEGSWLTVV.

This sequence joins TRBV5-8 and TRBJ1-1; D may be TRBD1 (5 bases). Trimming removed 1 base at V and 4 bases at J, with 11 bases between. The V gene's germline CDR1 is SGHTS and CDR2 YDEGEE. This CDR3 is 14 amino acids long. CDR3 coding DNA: TGTGCCAGCAGCTTGCGGGGGACCGGCACTGAAGCTTTCTTT. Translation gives CASSLRGTGTEAFF.

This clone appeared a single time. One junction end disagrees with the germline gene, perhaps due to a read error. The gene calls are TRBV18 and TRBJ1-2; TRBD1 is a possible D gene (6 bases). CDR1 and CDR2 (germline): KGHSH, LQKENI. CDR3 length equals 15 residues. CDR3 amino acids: CASSLEGTKNYDYTF. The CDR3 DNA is TGTGCCAGCTCCCTCGAGGGGACAAAAAACTATGACTACACCTTC.